A selection of T cell receptor beta chains follows, all from one sample in a study of shared clonotypes between healthy human individuals. Assay: immunoSEQ multiplex PCR; the TCRdb copy retains only in-frame clones and omits some. Of about 340,000 clones listed, over 70% were seen once; the top ten hold about 10%. The specimen sequenced was memory CD4+ T cells sorted from blood. These receptors were taken from a man aged 25-45 years in good health. The CDR3 runs from the conserved cysteine through the conserved F or W. The D gene is left open where the match is weak. Some rows have no size entry. The others give once, few or many, or a class for an expanded clone.

j_call v_call d_call clone_size cdr3_nt cdr3_aa
TRBJ2-7 TRBV5-5 TRBD1 few TGTGCCAGCAGCTTGGCCACAGGGGCAAACTCCTACGAGCAGTACTTC CASSLATGANSYEQYF
TRBJ2-3 TRBV28 . . TGTGCCAGCTTTCCTCTGCGACTAAGCACAGATACGCAGTATTTT CASFPLRLSTDTQYF
TRBJ2-7 TRBV10-3 TRBD1 . TGTGCCACCCGCGGACAGGAGAACTACGAGCAGTACTTC CATRGQENYEQYF
TRBJ2-4 TRBV11-3 . . TGTGCCAGCAGCTATACCCGGATAGACATTCAGTACTTC CASSYTRIDIQYF
TRBJ2-3 TRBV29-1 . . TGCAGCGTTGACAGCGGAGTCGGGACAGATACGCAGTATTTT CSVDSGVGTDTQYF
TRBJ2-4 TRBV5-4 . . TGTGCCAGCAGCTTTTCAGGAGGGGATGCCGTTCAGTACTTC CASSFSGGDAVQYF
TRBJ1-2 TRBV28 . . TGTGCCAGCAGTTTACCCGACAGGAGGCTACGCTACACCTTC CASSLPDRRLRYTF
TRBJ2-5 TRBV7-9 TRBD2 once TGTGCCAGCAGCTCTGGACTAGCTGAAGCGACCCAGTACTTC CASSSGLAEATQYF
TRBJ2-3 TRBV7-2 . . TGTGCCAGCAGAGGAGGGCCGAGCACAGATACGCAGTATTTT CASRGGPSTDTQYF
TRBJ2-3 TRBV6-1 TRBD1 . TGTGCCAGCCTGGACAGGCATACTAGCACAGATACGCAGTATTTT CASLDRHTSTDTQYF
TRBJ2-1 TRBV6-1 . . TGTGCCAGCAGTGAAGTACGAGCGGCAGCGAGGAATGAGCAGTTCTTC CASSEVRAAARNEQFF
TRBJ2-5 TRBV7-6 . . TGTGCCAGCAGCTTAGCTAAGCGGTATGGAGAGACCCAGTACTTC CASSLAKRYGETQYF
TRBJ2-2 TRBV7-8 . few TGTGCCAGCAGCTCGAAAGGGGAGGCAACCGGGGAGCTGTTTTTT CASSSKGEATGELFF
TRBJ1-4 TRBV28 TRBD1 . TGTGCCAGCAGTGCTCCGCAGGGGGCCCCAACTAATGAAAAACTGTTTTTT CASSAPQGAPTNEKLFF
TRBJ2-1 TRBV10-1 . . TGCGCCAGCAGAGGACAGGGACTAAACAATGAGCAGTTCTTC CASRGQGLNNEQFF
TRBJ2-3 TRBV7-2 . . TGTGCCAGCAGACGACTCGGAGATACGCAGTATTTT CASRRLGDTQYF
TRBJ2-2 TRBV10-1 . . TGCGCCAGCAGTGCGGTAGGGGGGTCTAACACCGGGGAGCTGTTTTTT CASSAVGGSNTGELFF
TRBJ1-1 TRBV18 . . TGTGCCAGCTCGCCATCACAGGGCCCGAACACTGAAGCTTTCTTT CASSPSQGPNTEAFF
TRBJ2-7 TRBV18 . . TGTGCCAGCTCACCAGGCGGGGACTCTCACGAGCAGTACTTC CASSPGGDSHEQYF
TRBJ1-2 TRBV6-6 . . TGTGCCAGCAGTCCAGGGACATATGGCTACACCTTC CASSPGTYGYTF
TRBJ1-1 TRBV6-1 . . TGTGCCAGCAGGGGGGGCGGTCGGACTGAAGCTTTCTTT CASRGGGRTEAFF
TRBJ1-5 TRBV7-8 . . TGTGCCAGCAGCTTAGATCGGGGGAATCAGCCCCAGCATTTT CASSLDRGNQPQHF
TRBJ2-7 TRBV5-4 . . TGTGCCAGCAGCTTGGGCCAGGACTACGAGCAGTACTTC CASSLGQDYEQYF
TRBJ2-1 TRBV2 . few TGTGCCAGCAGTGAGGGAAACGGAGATGAGCAGTTCTTC CASSEGNGDEQFF
TRBJ2-7 TRBV14 TRBD1 . TGTGCCAGCAGCCAAAAGCTGGGACAGGGGCGACTAGCGAACCACTACGAGCAGTACTTC CASSQKLGQGRLANHYEQYF
TRBJ2-1 TRBV7-3 TRBD2 many TGTGCCAGCAGCTCTCATGTAGGGACTAGCGGGACATCCCCAGAGCAGTTCTTC CASSSHVGTSGTSPEQFF
TRBJ1-1 TRBV5-1 TRBD1 . TGCGCCAGCAGCGGAGACAGGGGTCCTGAAGCTTTCTTT CASSGDRGPEAFF
TRBJ2-5 TRBV6-6 . . TGTGCCAGCAGCCCAAATGGGGGTTGGGAGACCCAGTACTTC CASSPNGGWETQYF
TRBJ2-1 TRBV9 . many TGTGCCAGCAGCCCCCGGGGAGGACTAAGGTACAATGAGCAGTTCTTC CASSPRGGLRYNEQFF
TRBJ2-1 TRBV7-2 . once TGTGCCAGCAGCAAGGGCCCGCTGCAGTACAATGAGCAGTTCTTC CASSKGPLQYNEQFF
TRBJ2-4 TRBV5-1 . . TGCGCCAGCAGCTTAACGACAGAAGCCAAAAACATTCAGTACTTC CASSLTTEAKNIQYF
TRBJ2-1 TRBV7-8 . . TGTGCCAGCAGCTTCCCACGGGATGAGCAGTTCTTC CASSFPRDEQFF
TRBJ1-5 TRBV7-2 . . TGTGCCAGCAGCTTGAGGTATCGGCCCCAGCATTTT CASSLRYRPQHF
TRBJ1-2 TRBV6-1 . many TGTGCCAGCAGTGGCAGGGGCGGCAGGGATCTTGGTGGCTACACCTTC CASSGRGGRDLGGYTF
TRBJ1-2 TRBV27 . . TGTGCCAGCAGTTTCGGAGGGGATGGCTACACCTTC CASSFGGDGYTF
TRBJ1-2 TRBV7-2 . . TGTGCCAGCAGCGAAGACGCCTGGGGTGGCTACACCTTC CASSEDAWGGYTF
TRBJ1-4 TRBV29-1 . . TGCAGCGTTCAGGGTCCAACTAATGAAAAACTGTTTTTT CSVQGPTNEKLFF
TRBJ2-7 TRBV30 . . TGTGCCTGGTCCCGCACAGGCAACGAGCAGTACTTC CAWSRTGNEQYF
TRBJ2-2 TRBV7-3 TRBD2 . TGTGCCAGCAGCTTAAAGGGCCCTAGCGGGAGGCCCGGGGAGCTGTTTTTT CASSLKGPSGRPGELFF
TRBJ2-3 TRBV5-1 . . TGCGCCAGCAGCTTGACAGCCGCCAGCGTGGAAGATACGCAGTATTTT CASSLTAASVEDTQYF
TRBJ2-5 TRBV28 . . TGTGCCAGCAGTTTAGGACTACCACAAGAGACCCAGTACTTC CASSLGLPQETQYF
TRBJ2-7 TRBV18 TRBD1 . TGTGCCAGCTCATCTGCAGGGGGCTACGAGCAGTACTTC CASSSAGGYEQYF
TRBJ2-6 TRBV9 . . TGTGCCAGCAGCCCCCAGGTGCTCTCTGGGGCCAACGTCCTGACTTTC CASSPQVLSGANVLTF
TRBJ2-7 TRBV23-1 TRBD2 . TGCGCCAGGTACCTCGGGGAGCGGGAGTACGAGCAGTACTTC CARYLGEREYEQYF
TRBJ1-3 TRBV6-5 . many TGTGCCAGCAGTCGAGGACCGAACTCTGGAAACACCATATATTTT CASSRGPNSGNTIYF
TRBJ2-7 TRBV6-1 TRBD2 once TGTGCCAGCAGGGCCACTAGCGGCCTCTCCTACGAGCAGTACTTC CASRATSGLSYEQYF
TRBJ1-2 TRBV2 TRBD1 few TGTGCCAGCAGGCCGACTCAGACAGGGAACCGTTATGGCTACACCTTC CASRPTQTGNRYGYTF
TRBJ2-3 TRBV5-8 . . TGTGCCAGCAGCCTATTCGGTCCAGGGCGAACAGATACGCAGTATTTT CASSLFGPGRTDTQYF
TRBJ2-5 TRBV9 TRBD2 . TGTGCCAGCAGCGAGGGACTAGCGGGAGGACTCCAAGAGACCCAGTACTTC CASSEGLAGGLQETQYF
TRBJ1-1 TRBV23-1 . once TGCGCCAGCAGTCAATGCAGATGGGTCCGGACTGAAGCTTTCTTT CASSQCRWVRTEAFF
TRBJ1-1 TRBV20-1 . . TGCAGTGCGATAAAGAACACTGAAGCTTTCTTT CSAIKNTEAFF
TRBJ1-1 TRBV5-1 TRBD1 . TGCGCCAGCACCGGGACAGCAGCTGGAGCTGAAGCTTTCTTT CASTGTAAGAEAFF
TRBJ1-2 TRBV11-2 . . TGTGCCAGCAGCTTATACACTAACTATGGCTACACCTTC CASSLYTNYGYTF
TRBJ2-1 TRBV11-3 . . TGTGCCAGCAGCTTAAACCCGGATGAGCAGTTCTTC CASSLNPDEQFF